Below, one T cell receptor beta chain is given with its context. Its antigen is unknown. TCRdb called the 5' RACE reads again in MiXCR, with one record for every CDR3 protein. The sample has 640,000 or so distinct CDR3 sequences, 5.5% to 6.5% seen once. The V gene end was trimmed by 6 bases and the J gene end by 1 base; junction bases not matched to a gene: 4. Germline CDR1 MGHDK, CDR2 SYGVNS. This CDR3 is built from 15 residues. The sample originates from a study of identical twins. Study-wide findings and caveats: Conclusions were drawn cross-sectionally by statistical analysis, without following the same donors.

This sequence originates from a young man in good health. The gene calls are TRBV25-1 and TRBJ2-2; 8 positions match TRBD1. Sequencing was carried out using naive T cells sorted from blood. The CDR3 here is CASRRTGLNTGELFF. CDR3 bases: TGTGCCAGCAGGAGGACAGGGCTGAACACCGGGGAGCTGTTTTTT.